Listed here are 24 T cell receptor beta chains from one sample, sequenced in a study of human T cells and chemical hapten exposure. Documented time point: patch test 3, about 24 weeks after DPC sensitization. The treatment is: therapeutic diphenylcyclopropenone sensitization with weekly scalp DPC. TCRdb independently ran MiXCR on the RACE reads; one entry per CDR3 protein. The sample has 95,000 to 150,000 distinct CDR3 sequences; about 10% are singletons. The sample consisted of whole blood, taken in connection with sensitization to the hapten diphenylcyclopropenone (DPC). The receptors shown here come from a woman between 50 and 59 years old with alopecia areata. Some clones in this sample may be carry-over from other donors' samples.

This clonotype has a handful of counts. The rearrangement uses TRBV6-5 and TRBJ2-7; TRBD2 matches 9 bases. The CDR3 has 15 residues. CDR1 is MNHEY and CDR2 is SVGAGI in the germline V gene. Unmatched junction bases numbered 11, after V lost 6 bases and J lost 5 bases. The CDR3 DNA follows: TGTGCCAGCAGCCCCGGCGGGAGGGGGCAGAACGAGCAGTACTTC. It is translated as CASSPGGRGQNEQYF.

In its sample, this clonotype was seen a few times. V is TRBV28 and J is TRBJ2-3, with 9 bases aligning to TRBD2. The germline CDR1 and CDR2 sequences are MDHEN and SYDVKM. The CDR3 has 16 residues. V lost 5 bases to trimming and J lost 2 bases; unmatched junction nucleotides: 8. The CDR3 here is CASSPRLAGDTDTQYF. CDR3 nucleotide sequence: TGTGCCAGCAGTCCCAGATTAGCGGGAGACACAGATACGCAGTATTTT. Based on the CDR3 plus reference TRBV28 and TRBJ2-3, the full variable domain is DVKVTQSSRYLVKRTGEKVFLECVQDMDHENMFWYRQDPGLGLRLIYFSYDVKMKEKGDIPEGYSVSREKKERFSLILESASTNQTSMYLCASSPRLAGDTDTQYFGPGTRLTVL.

This clonotype was seen repeatedly, ten times or more. The chain employs TRBV10-3 and TRBJ2-3; D is undetermined. The CDR3 is 14 residues long. CDR1 and CDR2 (germline): ENHRY, SYGVKD. Trimming took off 3 bases at V and 3 bases at J, with 10 bases between the two ends. This CDR3 is CAISDQSLTDTQYF. The CDR3 nucleotides are TGTGCCATCAGTGACCAGAGCCTAACAGATACGCAGTATTTT.

The chain links TRBV2 to TRBJ1-5, with D tentatively TRBD1 (6 bases). The CDR3 spans 16 residues. Trimming took 5 bases from V and 1 from J, leaving 15 bases between them. The germline V gene has CDR1 SNHLY and CDR2 FYNNEI. The CDR3 DNA reads as TGTGCCAGCAGTCAGCAGGGGCGACTGAGCAATCAGCCCCAGCATTTT. Protein sequence: CASSQQGRLSNQPQHF.

This rearrangement joins TRBV6-5 to TRBJ1-5; D unresolved. V shed 5 bases and J shed 3 bases, with 8 bases lying between them. There are 13 residues in the CDR3. Looked up from germline, CDR1 is MNHEY and CDR2 is SVGAGI. For the CDR3, the DNA is TGTGCCAGCAGTCTGACGGTCAATCAGCCCCAGCATTTT. Residues: CASSLTVNQPQHF.

This clonotype was counted only a few times. This chain joins TRBV6-1 and TRBJ1-6, with D possibly being TRBD1 (5 bases). Per germline, CDR1 MNHNS and CDR2 SASEGT. The CDR3 length is 14 residues. The V and J ends lost 3 bases and 7 bases respectively, with 10 bases between them. CDR3 nucleotide sequence: TGTGCCAGCAGTGAGGTTGGGGGGAATTCACCCCTCCACTTT. This sequence encodes CASSEVGGNSPLHF.

At least ten counts were recorded for this clonotype. The chain recombines TRBV27 with TRBJ2-1, with D uncertain. This CDR3 is built from 14 residues. Trimming left V 4 bases short and J 5 bases short, with 12 bases between. Germline values: CDR1 MNHEY, CDR2 SMNVEV (reference sequence). DNA for the CDR3: TGTGCCAGCAGTTCCCGTGGACCAAACAATGAGCAGTTCTTC. Protein: CASSSRGPNNEQFF.

The sample holds a few counts of this clonotype. CDR3 protein: CSAHHGEDRGNQPQHF. DNA of the CDR3: TGCAGTGCTCACCACGGGGAAGACAGGGGCAATCAGCCCCAGCATTTT. The gene calls are TRBV20-1 and TRBJ1-5, with 7 positions matching TRBD1. Germline assignment: CDR1 DFQATT and CDR2 SNEGSKA (reference sequence). The CDR3 has 16 residues. The J segment lost 2 bases and the V segment lost 5 bases, leaving 12 bases of the junction unmatched.

The DNA for the CDR3 is TGTGCCAGCGCTTGGGGCGCCAGCAATCAGCCCCAGCATTTT. Translation: CASAWGASNQPQHF. The rearrangement uses TRBV7-2 and TRBJ1-5; D perhaps matches TRBD1 (5 bases). The germline gives CDR1 SGHTA, CDR2 FQGNSA. Trimming left V 8 bases short and J 1 base short, with 12 bases between. The CDR3 is made up of 14 amino acids.

This clonotype occurred a few times. V and J are TRBV4-3 and TRBJ2-7, with D perhaps TRBD1 or TRBD2 (5 bases each). In germline, CDR1 is LGHNA, CDR2 YSLEER. Trimming cost V 1 base and J 3 bases, with 16 bases left between them. The CDR3 is made up of 16 amino acids. CDR3 in amino acids: CASSQALRDGYYEQYF. CDR3 sequence (DNA): TGCGCCAGCAGCCAAGCCCTCCGGGACGGTTACTACGAGCAGTACTTC.

This clonotype has at least ten counts. The chain has TRBV20-1 and TRBJ2-1, with 10 bases fitting TRBD2. The CDR3 is 14 amino acids. The V segment lost 2 bases and the J segment 8 bases; nucleotides outside the gene matches: 6. CDR1 and CDR2 (germline): DFQATT, SNEGSKA (reference sequence). The CDR3 DNA reads TGCAGTGCTAGAAGCGGGAGGGCAATAGATGAGCAGTTCTTC. Protein: CSARSGRAIDEQFF.

This chain uses TRBV20-1 with TRBJ2-3; 7 bases align to TRBD1. Germline lookup yields CDR1 DFQATT and CDR2 SNEGSKA (reference sequence). The CDR3 length is 18 residues. J was trimmed by 2 bases and V by 5 bases; bases with no gene match: 19. CDR3: CSARTRGDRAFITDTQYF. DNA for the CDR3: TGCAGTGCTCGGACCCGGGGCGACAGGGCCTTTATCACAGATACGCAGTATTTT.

This chain joins TRBV5-1 and TRBJ1-1, with TRBD1 identical over 9 bases. The germline CDR1 and CDR2 sequences are SGHRS and YFSETQ. V shed 0 bases and J 2 bases; nucleotides not matched to a gene: 5. This CDR3 has 16 amino acids. CDR3 bases: TGCGCCAGCAGCTTGGGTGGGACAGGGTATAACACTGAAGCTTTCTTT. Amino acids: CASSLGGTGYNTEAFF.

The chain links TRBV9 to TRBJ2-1; a weak D match, TRBD1 (6 bases). The germline gives CDR1 SGDLS, CDR2 YYNGEE. Trimming shortened V by 0 bases and J by 3 bases, and 7 bases separated the two germline ends. This CDR3 region has 14 residues. The CDR3 is CASSVEGHYNEQFF. The CDR3 nucleotides are TGTGCCAGCAGCGTAGAGGGACACTACAATGAGCAGTTCTTC.

This rearrangement joins TRBV21-1 to TRBJ2-7; whether TRBD2, the table's D call, matches the DNA was not checked. TRBV21-1 is a known pseudogene. This CDR3 spans 14 amino acids. Here the CDR3 DNA reads TGTGCCAGCAGCAAGAAGGGCCGATCCTACGAGCAGTACTTC. Encoded protein: CASSKKGRSYEQYF.

This rearrangement joins TRBV7-2 to TRBJ2-3; TRBD2 agrees at 8 bases. Germline CDR1 reads SGHTA; CDR2 reads FQGNSA. J was trimmed by 4 bases and V by 5 bases; bases with no gene match: 8. This CDR3 region has 15 residues. CDR3: CASSRGSGASDTQYF. The CDR3 DNA reads as TGTGCCAGCAGCCGGGGTAGCGGGGCATCAGATACGCAGTATTTT. The variable domain in full, completed from reference TRBV7-2 and TRBJ2-3, reads GAGVSQSPSNKVTEKGKDVELRCDPISGHTALYWYRQSLGQGLEFLIYFQGNSAPDKSGLPSDRFSAERTGGSVSTLTIQRTQQEDSAVYLCASSRGSGASDTQYFGPGTRLTVL.

This clonotype came up many times. The chain carries TRBV12-3 or TRBV12-4 and TRBJ2-7; 7 bases align to TRBD1. This CDR3 is 15 amino acids long. V lost 6 bases, J lost 2 bases, and 10 bases stayed unmatched. The CDR3 DNA is TGTGCCAGCAGCCCCGGGACAGTGATCGCCTACGAGCAGTACTTC. The encoded protein is CASSPGTVIAYEQYF.

This clonotype was counted a few times. This chain links TRBV10-3 with TRBJ2-1; TRBD2 agrees at 9 bases. The V gene's germline CDR1 is ENHRY and CDR2 SYGVKD. V dropped 5 bases and J dropped 0; count of bases not matched to a gene: 17. The CDR3 is 20 amino acids. In DNA, the CDR3 is TGTGCCATCAGTATGCCTACAGAGACTAGCGGACCCCTCTCCTACAATGAGCAGTTCTTC. Translation: CAISMPTETSGPLSYNEQFF.

This clonotype was counted only a few times. The chain joins TRBV4-3 to TRBJ2-1, with a possible D match to TRBD2 (6 bases). CDR1 is LGHNA and CDR2 is YSLEER in the germline V gene. Between the trimmed V and J ends, which lost 4 bases and 7 bases, there was a span of 14 bases. This CDR3 has 14 residues. The DNA of the CDR3 is TGCGCCAGCAGCCTCACGGGAGTAAGAAATGAGCAGTTCTTC. Protein: CASSLTGVRNEQFF.

The chain employs TRBV24-1 and TRBJ2-1; 9 nucleotides match TRBD1. CDR1 is KGHDR and CDR2 is SFDVKD in the germline V gene. The CDR3 is 18 amino acids. The V and J ends lost 4 bases and 0 bases, in that order; junction bases with no gene match: 9. The chain's CDR3 is CATSDGTGKGFSYNEQFF. The CDR3 DNA reads TGTGCCACCAGTGACGGGACAGGGAAGGGTTTCTCCTACAATGAGCAGTTCTTC.

This clonotype appeared a few times. The V gene is TRBV18, the J gene TRBJ2-2; 8 bases agree with TRBD1. The CDR3 spans 14 residues. CDR1 is KGHSH, CDR2 LQKENI, per germline. The junction had 4 bases not matched to a gene; V was cut back by 2 bases and J by 8 bases. The CDR3 DNA is TGTGCCAGCTCACCAGGGACAGGCGAAGGGGAGCTGTTTTTT. It translates to CASSPGTGEGELFF.

This clonotype turned up a few times. The genes are TRBV19 and TRBJ1-1; D gene uncertain. Germline values: CDR1 LNHDA, CDR2 SQIVND (reference sequence). The CDR3 totals 14 residues. With 7 bases removed from V and 0 bases from J, the gap between germline ends came to 12 bases. CDR3 DNA sequence: TGTGCCAGTACCCTTCTACCCATGAACACTGAAGCTTTCTTT. Translated: CASTLLPMNTEAFF.

This clonotype was observed many times. The chain couples TRBV18 to TRBJ1-3; D gene ambiguous. Trimming stripped 4 bases from V and 0 bases from J, with 4 bases between. Germline-derived CDR1 and CDR2 are KGHSH and LQKENI. The CDR3 contains 13 residues. This chain's CDR3 is CASSQSSGNTIYF. In nucleotides, the CDR3 is TGTGCCAGCTCACAGAGCTCTGGAAACACCATATATTTT.

CDR3 amino acids: CASTPAGGQPQHF. The CDR3 DNA reads as TGTGCCAGCACCCCGGCAGGGGGGCAGCCCCAGCATTTT. The gene calls are TRBV27 and TRBJ1-5, with 7 bases identical to TRBD1. J gave up 7 bases and V 7 bases, and 7 bases lay outside the gene matches. CDR1 and CDR2 (germline): MNHEY, SMNVEV (reference sequence). The CDR3 spans 13 residues.